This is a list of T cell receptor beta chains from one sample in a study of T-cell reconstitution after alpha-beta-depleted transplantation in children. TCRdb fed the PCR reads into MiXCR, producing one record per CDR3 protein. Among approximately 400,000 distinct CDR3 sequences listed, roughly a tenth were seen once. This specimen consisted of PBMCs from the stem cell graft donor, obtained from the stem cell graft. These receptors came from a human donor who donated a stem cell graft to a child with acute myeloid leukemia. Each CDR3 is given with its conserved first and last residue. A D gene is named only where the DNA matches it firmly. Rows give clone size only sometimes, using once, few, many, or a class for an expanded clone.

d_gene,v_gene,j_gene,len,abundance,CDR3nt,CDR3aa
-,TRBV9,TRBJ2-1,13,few,TGTGCCAGCAGCGTAGGGACCCTCGGTGAGCAGTTCTTC,CASSVGTLGEQFF
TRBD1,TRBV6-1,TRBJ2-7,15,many,TGTGCCAGCAGTGATGACAGGGCAGTGACCTACGAGCAGTACTTC,CASSDDRAVTYEQYF
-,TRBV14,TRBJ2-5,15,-,TGTGCCAGCAGCCAAAGTAGGACGTACCAAGAGACCCAGTACTTC,CASSQSRTYQETQYF
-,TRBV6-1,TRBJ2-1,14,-,TGTGCCAGCTGTGGGGGGGGCGGTTACAATGAGCAGTTCTTC,CASCGGGGYNEQFF
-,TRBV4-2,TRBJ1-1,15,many,TGTGCCAGCAGCCAAGAGTCAACTTTGAACACTGAAGCTTTCTTT,CASSQESTLNTEAFF
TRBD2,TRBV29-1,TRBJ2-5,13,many,TGCAGCGTTCCGGGACTAGCGGTGGAGACCCAGTACTTC,CSVPGLAVETQYF
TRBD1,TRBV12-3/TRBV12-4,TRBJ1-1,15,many,TGTGCCAGCAGTTCACAGGGGATTGGAGATACTGAAGCTTTCTTT,CASSSQGIGDTEAFF
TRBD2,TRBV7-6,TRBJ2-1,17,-,TGTGCCAGCAGCAAAGATATGACTAGCGGGGGGGACACTGAGCAGTTCTTC,CASSKDMTSGGDTEQFF
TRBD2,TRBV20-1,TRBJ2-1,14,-,TGCAGTGCTGAGACTAGCTCGGTCTACAATGAGCAGTTCTTC,CSAETSSVYNEQFF
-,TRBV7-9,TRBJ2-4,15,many,TGTGCCAGCAGCCCCGCCTTCCGGGCCAAAAACATTCAGTACTTC,CASSPAFRAKNIQYF
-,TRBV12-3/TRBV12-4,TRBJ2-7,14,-,TGTGCCAGCACCGTATTCCCCGGGGCCTACGAGCAGTACTTC,CASTVFPGAYEQYF
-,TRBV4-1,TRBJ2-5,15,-,TGCGCCAGCAGCCAAGGGTTTGGGAGAGGTGAGACCCAGTACTTC,CASSQGFGRGETQYF
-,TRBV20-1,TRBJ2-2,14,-,TGCAGTGCTAGTTGGCAGGGTAACACCGGGGAGCTGTTTTTT,CSASWQGNTGELFF
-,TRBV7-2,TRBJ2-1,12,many,TGTGCCAGCAGCTCGGGGGGCTCTGAGCAGTTCTTC,CASSSGGSEQFF
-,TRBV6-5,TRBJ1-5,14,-,TGTGCCAGCAGTTACTCGGCCGGGAATCAGCCCCAGCATTTT,CASSYSAGNQPQHF
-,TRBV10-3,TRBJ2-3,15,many,TGTGCCATCAGTGGACAATCCTCAATCTCGGATACGCAGTATTTT,CAISGQSSISDTQYF
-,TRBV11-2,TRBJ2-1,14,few,TGTGCCAGCAGCTTACGTGGGAGGCCCCATGAGCAGTTCTTC,CASSLRGRPHEQFF
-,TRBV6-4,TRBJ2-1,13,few,TGTGCCAGCAGTGACGGGGCCTACAATGAGCAGTTCTTC,CASSDGAYNEQFF
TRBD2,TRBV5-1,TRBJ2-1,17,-,TGCGCCAGCAGCCCTTGGGGGGGAGGGGACCCTTACAATGAGCAGTTCTTC,CASSPWGGGDPYNEQFF
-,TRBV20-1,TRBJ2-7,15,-,TGCAGTGCCGAGTCCGGGGACCAAAGCTCCTACGAGCAGTACTTC,CSAESGDQSSYEQYF
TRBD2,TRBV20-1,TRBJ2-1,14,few,TGCAGTGCGTTAGCGGGGGGGGCTTACAATGAGCAGTTCTTC,CSALAGGAYNEQFF
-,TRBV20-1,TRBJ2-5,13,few,TGCAGTGCCCCCCAGACTCCTTCGGAGACCCAGTACTTC,CSAPQTPSETQYF
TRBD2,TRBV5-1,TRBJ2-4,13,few,TGCGCCAGCAGCTCTGGACTAGATCCCATTCAGTACTTC,CASSSGLDPIQYF
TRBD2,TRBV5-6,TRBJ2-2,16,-,TGTGCCAGCAGCTTGGTCGGGACTAGCGGGACCGGGGAGCTGTTTTTT,CASSLVGTSGTGELFF
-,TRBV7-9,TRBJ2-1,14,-,TGTGCCAGCAGCCCAACACAGGGTTACAATGAGCAGTTCTTC,CASSPTQGYNEQFF
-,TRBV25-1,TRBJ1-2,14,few,TGTGCCAGCAGCTTCGGGGGCATGGGCGGTGGCTACACCTTC,CASSFGGMGGGYTF
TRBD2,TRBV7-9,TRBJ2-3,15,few,TGTGCCAGCAGCCTAGCGGGAGAAGGCGCAGATACGCAGTATTTT,CASSLAGEGADTQYF
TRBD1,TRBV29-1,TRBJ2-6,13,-,TGCAGCGTTGACGGGACAGGGGGCGGTGTCCTGACTTTC,CSVDGTGGGVLTF
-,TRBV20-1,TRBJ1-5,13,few,TGCAGTGCTAGAGACCGGACAGATCAGCCCCAGCATTTT,CSARDRTDQPQHF
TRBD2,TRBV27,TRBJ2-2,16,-,TGTGCCAGCAGCCAGGGTGCTAGCGGTTACACCGGGGAGCTGTTTTTT,CASSQGASGYTGELFF
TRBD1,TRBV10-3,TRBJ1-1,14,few,TGTGCCTACGGGACAGGGCTAGGGAACACTGAAGCTTTCTTT,CAYGTGLGNTEAFF
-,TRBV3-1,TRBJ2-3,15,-,TGTGCCAGCAGCCCCCGATTGTTAGGCGCAGATACGCAGTATTTT,CASSPRLLGADTQYF
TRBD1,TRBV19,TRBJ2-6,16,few,TGTGCCAGTAGTATCAGCCAGGGGGCTGGGGCCAACGTCCTGACTTTC,CASSISQGAGANVLTF
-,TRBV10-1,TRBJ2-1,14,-,TGCGCCAGCAGTGAGTCGACAGTCCACAATGAGCAGTTCTTC,CASSESTVHNEQFF
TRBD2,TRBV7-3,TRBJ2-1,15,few,TGTGCCAGCAGCTTGACTAGCGGGAGGATAGATGAGCAGTTCTTC,CASSLTSGRIDEQFF
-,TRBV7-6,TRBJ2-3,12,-,TGTGCCAGCAGCGAAACCTCGGATACGCAGTATTTT,CASSETSDTQYF
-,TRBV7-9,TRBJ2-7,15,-,TGTGCCAGCACTCCGAGCGGACCTTCCTCCTACGAGCAGTACTTC,CASTPSGPSSYEQYF
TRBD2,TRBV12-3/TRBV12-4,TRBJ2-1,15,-,TGTGCCAGCAGCTCAGGACTAGCGAGGACCAATGAGCAGTTCTTC,CASSSGLARTNEQFF
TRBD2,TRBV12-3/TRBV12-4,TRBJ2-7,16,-,TGTGCCAGCAGTTTAGGGGCGGCGGGAGGGCCCTACGAGCAGTACTTC,CASSLGAAGGPYEQYF
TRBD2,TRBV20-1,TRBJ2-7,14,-,TGCAGTGCTGATGGGACTAGCGGGAGGTACGAGCAGTACTTC,CSADGTSGRYEQYF
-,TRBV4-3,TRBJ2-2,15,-,TGCGCCAGCAGCCAAGAGCCGCAATTAATCGGGGAGCTGTTTTTT,CASSQEPQLIGELFF
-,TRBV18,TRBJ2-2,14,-,TGTGCCAGCTCACCAGTGGGGAGCACCGGGGAGCTGTTTTTT,CASSPVGSTGELFF
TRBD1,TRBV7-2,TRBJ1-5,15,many,TGTGCCAGCAGCTCCAATCAGGGGGAGGGACAGCCCCAGCATTTT,CASSSNQGEGQPQHF
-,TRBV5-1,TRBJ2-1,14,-,TGCGCCAGCAGCCTGGACGGATACTACAATGAGCAGTTCTTC,CASSLDGYYNEQFF
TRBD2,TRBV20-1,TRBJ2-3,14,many,TGCAGTGCTAGTAATGCCGGGGGAGGGGATACGCAGTATTTT,CSASNAGGGDTQYF
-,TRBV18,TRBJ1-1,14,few,TGTGCCAGCTCACCAATGGGGGCTGGCACTGAAGCTTTCTTT,CASSPMGAGTEAFF
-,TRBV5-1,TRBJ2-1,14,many,TGCGCCAGCAGCTTGGTGTACCGGGGCGGTGAGCAGTTCTTC,CASSLVYRGGEQFF
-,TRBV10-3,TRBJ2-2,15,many,TGTGCCATCAGACCGCTGGACAGCTCCACCGGGGAGCTGTTTTTT,CAIRPLDSSTGELFF
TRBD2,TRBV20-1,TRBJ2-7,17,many,TGCAGTGCTAGCCCCCTGACTAGCGGGAGGAACCTCTACGAGCAGTACTTC,CSASPLTSGRNLYEQYF
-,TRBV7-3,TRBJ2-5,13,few,TGTGCCAGCAGCCGCTCACAAGAAGAGACCCAGTACTTC,CASSRSQEETQYF
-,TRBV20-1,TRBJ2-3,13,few,TGCAGTGCAACAAGGACTAGCACAGATACGCAGTATTTT,CSATRTSTDTQYF
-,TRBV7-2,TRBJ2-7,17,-,TGTGCCAGCAGCTTAGTCGGCACCCCGAATCGCAAGGGCGAGCAGTACTTC,CASSLVGTPNRKGEQYF
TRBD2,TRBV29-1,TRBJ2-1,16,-,TGCAGCGTTGCGTCCGTAGCGGGGGGGGACTACAATGAGCAGTTCTTC,CSVASVAGGDYNEQFF
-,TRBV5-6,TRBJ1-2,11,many,TGTGCCAGCAGCTTGTCGGGGGGCTACACCTTC,CASSLSGGYTF
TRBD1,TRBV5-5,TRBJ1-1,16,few,TGTGCCAGCAGCTTGGTGAACAGGGGGCGGCACACTGAAGCTTTCTTT,CASSLVNRGRHTEAFF